The clone carrying this T cell receptor beta chain was recorded many times. Its target is unknown. Other autoimmune diseases, uncontrolled infections, pregnancy and lactation each led to patient exclusion. Clinicians made diagnoses from clinical symptoms, serum thyroxine, TRAb, thyroid ultrasound and orbital computed tomography. The sample comes from a study of Graves' ophthalmopathy and Graves' hyperthyroidism. The study amplified TCR beta CDR3 regions using RNA transcripts. The workflow started with a first-round RT-PCR run with HTBI primers and then moved on to a second-round multiplex PCR. TCRdb re-derived calls from the multiplex PCR reads in MiXCR, one entry per CDR3 protein. The sample records a few hundred thousand distinct CDR3 sequences, about a sixth being singletons. Study outcomes and limitations: Built on 13 signatures, a model told ophthalmopathy apart from stable hyperthyroidism with 85% to 90% sensitivity and 80% to 82% specificity.

Sequencing used peripheral blood. The clonotype originates from an adult woman with stable Graves' hyperthyroidism.

This CDR3 reads CASSPQGSLMNTEAFF. The CDR3 DNA is TGTGCCAGCAGTCCCCAGGGCAGCTTAATGAACACTGAAGCTTTCTTT. The chain recombines TRBV28 with TRBJ1-1; perhaps TRBD1 as D (5 bases). The V and J ends lost 5 bases and 0 bases respectively, with 16 bases between them. CDR3 length equals 16 residues. CDR1 is MDHEN and CDR2 is SYDVKM in the germline V gene. Based on the CDR3 plus reference TRBV28 and TRBJ1-1, the full variable domain is DVKVTQSSRYLVKRTGEKVFLECVQDMDHENMFWYRQDPGLGLRLIYFSYDVKMKEKGDIPEGYSVSREKKERFSLILESASTNQTSMYLCASSPQGSLMNTEAFFGQGTRLTVV.